This T cell receptor (beta chain) stems from a study of shared clonotypes between healthy human individuals. Study-level results: Naive CD4 clonotypes overlapped across a handful of donors at roughly 5.1%.

Regarding this clone: Its specificity is not known.

All of the donors resided in Nashville, Tennessee, and each was a Caucasian adult. V was pared by 7 bases and J by 3 bases, with 9 bases of the junction left unmatched. CDR3 size: 15 residues. The germline gives CDR1 MNHNY, CDR2 SVGAGI (reference sequence). Genomic DNA of every subset was divided equally among multiple immunoSEQ plates. The assay was immunoSEQ multiplex PCR, and TCRdb's table has in-frame clones only and misses some. Counted here are roughly 1,500,000 clones, around 98% occurring once; the ten biggest clones make up approximately 0.44%. The specimen sequenced was naive CD4+ T cells sorted from blood. The subset was: CD45RA+ positively selected. The rearrangement uses TRBV6-6 and TRBJ2-7; 10 bases match TRBD2. This clonotype originated in a man in his thirties or forties in good health. The CDR3 loop reads CASTLTSGTRYEQYF. For the CDR3, the DNA is TGTGCCAGCACCCTAACTAGCGGGACTCGCTACGAGCAGTACTTC.